This T cell receptor beta chain appears in the sequencing data of a study of T cells after yellow fever vaccination. Study-level findings and limits: The presence of abundant clonotypes contaminating from the bulk population was possible in FACS-sorted repertoires. Clonotypes found in both CD4 and CD8 compartments made up a small share.

There are a few counts of this clonotype. Antigen: not known. Germline assignment: CDR1 SGHRS and CDR2 YFSETQ. This CDR3 contains 14 residues. The V end was cut by 4 bases, the J end by 3 bases, with 14 bases between. Each CDR3 protein gets one entry after TCRdb re-called the 5' RACE reads with MiXCR. The sample contains 600,000 to 750,000 distinct CDR3 sequences, roughly an eighth of which appear only once. The sequencing here drew on PBMCs, taken on the day of the yellow fever booster vaccination. The clonotype comes from a man aged 30-40 years who received the YFV17D yellow fever vaccine. The chain has TRBV5-1 and TRBJ2-7; a possible D gene is TRBD2 (5 bases). The CDR3 protein is CASSEGDRNYEQYF. CDR3 coding DNA: TGCGCCAGCAGCGAGGGTGACCGGAACTACGAGCAGTACTTC.